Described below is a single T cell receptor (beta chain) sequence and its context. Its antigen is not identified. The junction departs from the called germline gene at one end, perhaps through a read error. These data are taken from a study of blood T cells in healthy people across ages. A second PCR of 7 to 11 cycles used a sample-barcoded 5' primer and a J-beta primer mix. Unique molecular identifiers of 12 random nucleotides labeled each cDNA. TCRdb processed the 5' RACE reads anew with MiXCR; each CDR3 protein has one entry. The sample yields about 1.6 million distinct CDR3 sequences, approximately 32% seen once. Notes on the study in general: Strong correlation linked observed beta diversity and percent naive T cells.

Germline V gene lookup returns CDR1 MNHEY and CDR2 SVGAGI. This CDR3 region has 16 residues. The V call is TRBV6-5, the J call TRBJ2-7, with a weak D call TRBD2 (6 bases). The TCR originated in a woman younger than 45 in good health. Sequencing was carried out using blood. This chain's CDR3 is CASSYQTGLGRYERYF. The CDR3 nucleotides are TGTGCCAGCAGTTACCAGACGGGACTGGGACGGTACGAGCGGTACTTC.